This entry is about one T cell receptor beta chain. Methods used by the authors: Amplification from reference gene primers served as the basis for estimated nucleated cell counts. TCRdb's copy holds only in-frame clones and misses some; the assay was immunoSEQ multiplex PCR. That table gives V, J and clone size, and the DNA gave D and trimming. Of approximately 400,000 clones in the sample, approximately 90% are singletons; the top ten hold just over 0.85%. The data belong to a study of blood T cell repertoires in COVID-19. The overall study: Spain, Italy and the United States supplied samples that represented acute and convalescent COVID-19. Sources were T cells, B-cell-depleted T cells, or PBMCs; the material itself was cDNA or gDNA.

Ages ranged from about 18 to 100 years, with residence in about two dozen US areas. The CDR3 runs to 14 residues. Germline CDR1 reads SNHLY; CDR2 reads FYNNEI. The junction had 7 bases not matched to a gene; V was cut back by 4 bases and J by 8 bases. The rearrangement uses TRBV2 and TRBJ1-4, with 7 bases identical to TRBD1. The source material was PBMCs or T cells enriched from blood (not recorded which). The receptor's source is a woman aged 40 to 55 who had been exposed to COVID-19. The CDR3 region is CASSATGWNEKLFF. In DNA form, the CDR3 reads TGTGCCAGCAGTGCGACAGGGTGGAACGAAAAACTGTTTTTT.